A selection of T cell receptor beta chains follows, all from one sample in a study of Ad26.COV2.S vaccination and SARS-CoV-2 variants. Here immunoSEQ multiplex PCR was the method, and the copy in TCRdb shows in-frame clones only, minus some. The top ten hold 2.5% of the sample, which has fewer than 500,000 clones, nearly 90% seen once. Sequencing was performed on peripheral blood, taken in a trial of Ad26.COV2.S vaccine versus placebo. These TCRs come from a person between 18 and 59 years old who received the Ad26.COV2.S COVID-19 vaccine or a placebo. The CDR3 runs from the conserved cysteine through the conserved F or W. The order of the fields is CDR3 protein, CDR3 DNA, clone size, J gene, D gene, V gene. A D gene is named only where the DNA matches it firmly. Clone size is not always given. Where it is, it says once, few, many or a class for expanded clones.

CDR3: CASSHIPVGSFGSRGYTF; DNA: TGTGCCAGCAGCCACATACCGGTCGGCAGCTTTGGAAGTAGGGGCTACACCTTC; size: NA; J: TRBJ1-2; D: NA; V: TRBV4-2
CDR3: CASSLDMFGTSGRETQYF; DNA: TGTGCCAGCAGCTTGGACATGTTCGGGACTAGTGGGAGAGAGACCCAGTACTTC; size: NA; J: TRBJ2-5; D: TRBD2; V: TRBV5-5
CDR3: CAISDGQGSTEAFF; DNA: TGTGCCATCAGTGATGGACAGGGCAGCACTGAAGCTTTCTTT; size: NA; J: TRBJ1-1; D: TRBD1; V: TRBV10-3
CDR3: CASSPGTENIQYF; DNA: TGCGCCAGCAGCCCGGGTACGGAAAACATTCAGTACTTC; size: NA; J: TRBJ2-4; D: NA; V: TRBV5-1
CDR3: CASIGRANADTQYF; DNA: TGTGCCAGTATTGGCAGGGCTAATGCAGATACGCAGTATTTT; size: NA; J: TRBJ2-3; D: NA; V: TRBV19
CDR3: CASRAGANVLTF; DNA: TGTGCCAGTAGGGCTGGGGCCAACGTCCTGACTTTC; size: once; J: TRBJ2-6; D: NA; V: TRBV6-5
CDR3: CASSQPPGPSTDTQYF; DNA: TGTGCCAGCAGCCAACCCCCGGGACCTAGCACAGATACGCAGTATTTT; size: NA; J: TRBJ2-3; D: NA; V: TRBV3-1/TRBV3-2
CDR3: CATSDGNSQSTDTQYF; DNA: TGTGCCACCAGTGATGGGAACAGCCAAAGCACAGATACGCAGTATTTT; size: NA; J: TRBJ2-3; D: NA; V: TRBV24-1
CDR3: CASSWGQKGYGYTF; DNA: TGTGCCAGCAGCTGGGGCCAAAAGGGCTATGGCTACACCTTC; size: NA; J: TRBJ1-2; D: NA; V: TRBV2
CDR3: CASSRGLMSYTF; DNA: TGTGCCAGTAGTAGGGGGTTAATGAGCTACACCTTC; size: once; J: TRBJ1-2; D: NA; V: TRBV19
CDR3: CASSSGQGYEQYF; DNA: TGTGCCAGCAGTTCCGGACAGGGGTACGAGCAGTACTTC; size: NA; J: TRBJ2-7; D: TRBD1; V: TRBV28
CDR3: CASSYGAGQGLNTEAFF; DNA: TGTGCCAGCAGCTATGGGGCCGGTCAGGGTTTGAACACTGAAGCTTTCTTT; size: NA; J: TRBJ1-1; D: NA; V: TRBV13
CDR3: CSASRGTRHEKLFF; DNA: TGCAGTGCTAGTAGAGGGACGAGGCATGAAAAACTGTTTTTT; size: NA; J: TRBJ1-4; D: NA; V: TRBV20-1
CDR3: CASKPGTGAYEQYF; DNA: TGTGCCAGCAAACCTGGGACAGGGGCCTACGAGCAGTACTTC; size: NA; J: TRBJ2-7; D: TRBD1; V: TRBV3-1/TRBV3-2
CDR3: CASSPGRDGYNEQFF; DNA: TGTGCCAGCTCACCTGGGAGGGACGGATACAATGAGCAGTTCTTC; size: NA; J: TRBJ2-1; D: TRBD2; V: TRBV18
CDR3: CASSLLNEQFF; DNA: TGTGCCAGCAGCTTACTCAATGAGCAGTTCTTC; size: NA; J: TRBJ2-1; D: NA; V: TRBV7-9
CDR3: CAISSPGQGNTEAFF; DNA: TGTGCCATCAGTTCCCCGGGACAGGGGAACACTGAAGCTTTCTTT; size: NA; J: TRBJ1-1; D: TRBD1; V: TRBV10-3
CDR3: CASSSRGATDTQYF; DNA: TGTGCCAGCAGCTCGCGGGGGGCTACAGATACGCAGTATTTT; size: NA; J: TRBJ2-3; D: TRBD2; V: TRBV5-4
CDR3: CAIRTGENTGELFF; DNA: TGTGCTATTAGGACAGGGGAGAACACCGGGGAGCTGTTTTTT; size: NA; J: TRBJ2-2; D: TRBD1; V: TRBV19
CDR3: CASSLATDTQYF; DNA: TGTGCCAGCAGCTTGGCCACAGATACGCAGTATTTT; size: NA; J: TRBJ2-3; D: NA; V: TRBV5-4
CDR3: CASRGPTGTEAFF; DNA: TGTGCCAGCAGAGGGCCGACCGGCACTGAAGCTTTCTTT; size: NA; J: TRBJ1-1; D: NA; V: TRBV12-3/TRBV12-4
CDR3: CSIELADTQYF; DNA: TGCAGCATAGAATTGGCAGATACGCAGTATTTT; size: NA; J: TRBJ2-3; D: NA; V: TRBV20-1
CDR3: CASSLTGAYNSPLHF; DNA: TGTGCCAGCAGCTTGACAGGGGCTTATAATTCACCCCTCCACTTT; size: few; J: TRBJ1-6; D: TRBD1; V: TRBV7-9
CDR3: CASSPQTELAKNIQYF; DNA: TGTGCCAGCTCACCACAGACGGAGCTCGCCAAAAACATTCAGTACTTC; size: NA; J: TRBJ2-4; D: NA; V: TRBV18
CDR3: CASRATGTGGVGYTF; DNA: TGTGCCAGCAGGGCTACCGGGACAGGTGGAGTTGGCTACACCTTC; size: NA; J: TRBJ1-2; D: TRBD1; V: TRBV28
CDR3: CASSSFRGGGITDTQYF; DNA: TGTGCCAGCAGCTCCTTCCGAGGCGGGGGGATCACAGATACGCAGTATTTT; size: NA; J: TRBJ2-3; D: TRBD2; V: TRBV7-9
CDR3: CASSFALTQTEQYF; DNA: TGCGCCAGCAGCTTCGCCCTCACCCAGACCGAGCAGTACTTC; size: NA; J: TRBJ2-7; D: NA; V: TRBV5-1
CDR3: CASSQVGIAHLGNEQFF; DNA: TGCGCCAGCAGCCAAGTAGGAATAGCTCACTTAGGTAATGAGCAGTTCTTC; size: once; J: TRBJ2-1; D: NA; V: TRBV4-3
CDR3: CASSPLGSGGLNEQFF; DNA: TGTGCCAGCAGCCCCCTTGGTAGCGGGGGTCTTAATGAGCAGTTCTTC; size: NA; J: TRBJ2-1; D: TRBD2; V: TRBV3-1/TRBV3-2
CDR3: CASSPPVFARGLTYEQYF; DNA: TGTGCCAGCTCACCACCTGTCTTCGCCAGGGGGCTCACCTACGAGCAGTACTTC; size: NA; J: TRBJ2-7; D: TRBD1; V: TRBV18
CDR3: CATSSQPGGGTDTQYF; DNA: TGTGCCACCAGCAGTCAACCCGGTGGGGGCACAGATACGCAGTATTTT; size: NA; J: TRBJ2-3; D: NA; V: TRBV15
CDR3: CASFGGSHQLTQYF; DNA: TGTGCCAGCTTCGGGGGCAGTCACCAGCTTACGCAGTATTTT; size: once; J: TRBJ2-3; D: NA; V: TRBV28
CDR3: CASSLVGQGNSPLHF; DNA: TGCGCCAGCAGCTTGGTTGGGCAGGGAAATTCACCCCTCCACTTT; size: NA; J: TRBJ1-6; D: NA; V: TRBV5-1
CDR3: CASSPGTGRGNEQFF; DNA: TGTGCCAGCAGCCCAGGGACAGGGAGGGGCAATGAGCAGTTCTTC; size: NA; J: TRBJ2-1; D: TRBD1; V: TRBV7-2
CDR3: CASSDWYGYTF; DNA: TGTGCCAGCAGTGACTGGTATGGCTACACCTTC; size: once; J: TRBJ1-2; D: NA; V: TRBV6-2/TRBV6-3
CDR3: CASSYRGFEETQYF; DNA: TGTGCCAGCAGTTACAGGGGGTTCGAAGAGACCCAGTACTTC; size: NA; J: TRBJ2-5; D: TRBD1; V: TRBV7-2
CDR3: CASSFRGRGKNIQYF; DNA: TGTGCCAGCAGTTTTCGGGGTCGGGGCAAAAACATTCAGTACTTC; size: NA; J: TRBJ2-4; D: NA; V: TRBV6-5
CDR3: CSVERRRGTEAFF; DNA: TGCAGCGTTGAGCGGAGGCGGGGCACTGAAGCTTTCTTT; size: once; J: TRBJ1-1; D: NA; V: TRBV29-1
CDR3: CASSQVGTVQETQYF; DNA: TGTGCCAGCAGCCAGGTCGGGACAGTACAAGAGACCCAGTACTTC; size: NA; J: TRBJ2-5; D: TRBD1; V: TRBV3-1/TRBV3-2
CDR3: CASSFGQRENEKLFF; DNA: TGCGCCAGCAGCTTCGGACAGCGGGAAAATGAAAAACTGTTTTTT; size: NA; J: TRBJ1-4; D: NA; V: TRBV5-1
CDR3: CASSQDRGYGYTF; DNA: TGTGCCAGCTCCCAGGACAGGGGCTATGGCTACACCTTC; size: NA; J: TRBJ1-2; D: TRBD1; V: TRBV6-4
CDR3: CASSLAGITGELFF; DNA: TGTGCCAGCAGCTTAGCTGGGATAACCGGGGAGCTGTTTTTT; size: NA; J: TRBJ2-2; D: NA; V: TRBV7-2
CDR3: CASSQGARFGNSPLHF; DNA: TGCGCCAGCAGCCAAGGGGCGCGGTTTGGTAATTCACCCCTCCACTTT; size: NA; J: TRBJ1-6; D: NA; V: TRBV4-3
CDR3: CASSLGGSNEQFF; DNA: TGTGCCAGCAGCTTAGGAGGGAGCAATGAGCAGTTCTTC; size: few; J: TRBJ2-1; D: NA; V: TRBV7-8
CDR3: CASSSRWTSRGNEQFF; DNA: TGTGCCAGCAGCTCCCGGTGGACCTCCCGGGGCAATGAGCAGTTCTTC; size: NA; J: TRBJ2-1; D: NA; V: TRBV27
CDR3: CASSQAGDNYNEQFF; DNA: TGCGCCAGCAGCCAAGCGGGAGATAACTACAATGAGCAGTTCTTC; size: NA; J: TRBJ2-1; D: NA; V: TRBV4-3
CDR3: CASSFGRKGEQFF; DNA: TGTGCCAGCAGCTTTGGCCGGAAGGGTGAGCAGTTCTTC; size: once; J: TRBJ2-1; D: NA; V: TRBV7-6
CDR3: CASRAGALYEQYF; DNA: TGTGCCAGCAGAGCGGGAGCTCTCTACGAGCAGTACTTC; size: few; J: TRBJ2-7; D: TRBD2; V: TRBV3-1/TRBV3-2
CDR3: CAWVRDRVLGEQFF; DNA: TGTGCCTGGGTCCGGGACAGGGTATTAGGTGAGCAGTTCTTC; size: NA; J: TRBJ2-1; D: TRBD1; V: TRBV30
CDR3: CASSLVGNYGYTF; DNA: TGCGCCAGCAGCTTGGTGGGTAACTATGGCTACACCTTC; size: NA; J: TRBJ1-2; D: NA; V: TRBV5-1